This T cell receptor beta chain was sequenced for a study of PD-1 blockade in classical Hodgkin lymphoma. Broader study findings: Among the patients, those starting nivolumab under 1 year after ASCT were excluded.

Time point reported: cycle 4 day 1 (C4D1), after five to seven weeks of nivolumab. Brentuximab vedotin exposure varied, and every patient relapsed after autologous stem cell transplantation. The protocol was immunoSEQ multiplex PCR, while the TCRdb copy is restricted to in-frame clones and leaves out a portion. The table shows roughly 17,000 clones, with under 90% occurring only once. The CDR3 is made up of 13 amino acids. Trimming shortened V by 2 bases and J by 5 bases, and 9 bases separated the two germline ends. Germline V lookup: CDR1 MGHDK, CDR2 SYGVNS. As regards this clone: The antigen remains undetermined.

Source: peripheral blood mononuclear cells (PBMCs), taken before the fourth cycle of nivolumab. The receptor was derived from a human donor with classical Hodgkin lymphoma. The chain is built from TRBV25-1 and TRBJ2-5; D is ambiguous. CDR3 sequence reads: CASSEEPWETQYF. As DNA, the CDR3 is TGTGCCAGCAGTGAAGAGCCGTGGGAGACCCAGTACTTC.